The 27 T cell receptor beta chains listed next were all sequenced from one sample in a study of T cell repertoires in cytomegalovirus infection. TCRdb called the reads again in MiXCR, with one record for every CDR3 protein. The table has 300,000 to 450,000 distinct CDR3 sequences, roughly 20% seen once. Sequenced material: PBMCs. Receptors originate from a human donor in good health (CMV status not recorded). Some clones in this sample may be carry-over from other donors' samples.

The rearrangement links TRBV20-1 to TRBJ2-5, with D perhaps TRBD2 (5 bases). V lost 6 bases to trimming and J lost 2 bases, with 10 bases between them. The germline gives CDR1 DFQATT, CDR2 SNEGSKA (reference sequence). This CDR3 has 12 amino acids. Here the CDR3 DNA reads TGCAGTGCCAAACTAGGGCAAGAGACCCAGTACTTC. Translation: CSAKLGQETQYF.

This chain uses TRBV5-4 with TRBJ2-7; D not certain. V lost 3 bases and J 5 bases, leaving 9 bases between the germline ends. Germline-derived CDR1 and CDR2 are SGHNT and YYREEE (reference sequence). This CDR3 contains 12 residues. This CDR3 is CASSSTEHEQYF. The CDR3, as DNA: TGTGCCAGCAGCTCAACAGAACACGAGCAGTACTTC. The whole variable domain, filled in from reference TRBV5-4 and TRBJ2-7, reads ETGVTQSPTHLIKTRGQQVTLRCSSQSGHNTVSWYQQALGQGPQFIFQYYREEENGRGNFPPRFSGLQFPNYSSELNVNALELDDSALYLCASSSTEHEQYFGPGTRLTVT.

This chain connects TRBV11-2 to TRBJ2-1, with D possibly TRBD2 on 5 matching bases. Germline V CDR1 and CDR2: SGHAT, FQNNGV. There are 16 residues in the CDR3. With 1 base removed from V and 4 bases from J, the gap between germline ends came to 14 bases. The CDR3 DNA reads TGTGCCAGCAGCTTAGGTTCGCGGGCGGATTACAATGAGCAGTTCTTC. It yields the protein CASSLGSRADYNEQFF.

The V call is TRBV2, the J call TRBJ1-1, with D perhaps matching TRBD1 (5 bases). The CDR3 totals 13 residues. Trimming took 8 bases from V and 1 from J, leaving 11 bases between them. Germline V CDR1 and CDR2: SNHLY, FYNNEI. CDR3 residues: CASGGRRNTEAFF. CDR3 bases: TGTGCCAGCGGGGGACGCAGGAACACTGAAGCTTTCTTT.

This clonotype showed up many times. J is TRBJ2-1 and V is TRBV7-2; weak D call: TRBD2 (5 bases). CDR1 is SGHTA and CDR2 is FQGNSA in the germline V gene. The CDR3 totals 15 residues. V lost 1 base and J 4 bases, leaving 11 bases between the germline ends. The CDR3 reads CASSLGSAIYNEQFF. The CDR3 DNA follows: TGTGCCAGCAGCTTAGGTAGCGCTATTTACAATGAGCAGTTCTTC.

This clonotype was counted a few times. V gene TRBV2 combines with J gene TRBJ2-5, with D perhaps TRBD2 (5 bases). Trimming removed 0 bases at V and 1 base at J, with 9 bases between. The CDR3 runs to 15 residues. Germline V gives CDR1 SNHLY, CDR2 FYNNEI. The CDR3 DNA reads as TGTGCCAGCAGTGAAGCGAGGGCTCTCCAAGAGACCCAGTACTTC. It codes for CASSEARALQETQYF.

V and J are TRBV20-1 and TRBJ1-2; D not resolved. CDR1 and CDR2 (germline): DFQATT, SNEGSKA (reference sequence). The CDR3 runs to 15 residues. The V end was cut by 0 bases, the J end by 5 bases, with 16 bases between. The CDR3 protein is CSARETQTRFYGYTF. The DNA of the CDR3 is TGCAGTGCTAGAGAGACCCAAACACGGTTTTATGGCTACACCTTC.

The chain links TRBV7-2 to TRBJ2-1; D might be TRBD1 (6 bases). This CDR3 is 14 amino acids long. Trimming shortened V by 4 bases and J by 10 bases, and 17 bases separated the two germline ends. CDR1 SGHTA and CDR2 FQGNSA come from the germline V gene. This chain's CDR3 is CASSSDRLLNEQFF. The CDR3 coding sequence is TGTGCCAGCAGCTCGGACAGACTCCTGAACGAGCAGTTCTTC. The full variable domain, its missing parts supplied by reference TRBV7-2 and TRBJ2-1, is GAGVSQSPSNKVTEKGKDVELRCDPISGHTALYWYRQSLGQGLEFLIYFQGNSAPDKSGLPSDRFSAERTGGSVSTLTIQRTQQEDSAVYLCASSSDRLLNEQFFGPGTRLTVL.

As for this clonotype: One junction end disagrees with the germline gene, perhaps due to a read error. J is TRBJ2-5 and V is TRBV20-1; 12 bases are a match to TRBD2. CDR1 and CDR2 from the germline V gene are DFQATT and SNEGSKA (reference sequence). The CDR3 runs to 13 residues. In DNA form, the CDR3 reads TGCAGTGTTCCGACTAGCGGGGGAGAGCCCCAGTACTTC. The encoded protein is CSVPTSGGEPQYF.

Ten or more counts support this clonotype. The chain recombines TRBV7-2 with TRBJ2-1; D may be TRBD2 (6 bases). Deletions cut 3 bases from V and 10 bases from J, with 16 bases between. The CDR3 is 14 residues long. Germline V CDR1 and CDR2: SGHTA, FQGNSA. The CDR3 DNA sequence: TGTGCCAGCAGCTTCTACTCCCGGGACTCCGAGCAGTTCTTC. This translates into CASSFYSRDSEQFF.

Many counts were recorded for this clonotype. The gene calls are TRBV11-3 and TRBJ2-1; 7 bases match TRBD1. The CDR3 sequence is 13 residues long. Germline V gene data show CDR1 as SGHNT and CDR2 as YENEEA. Trimming at V came to 3 bases and at J to 7 bases, leaving 3 bases not matched to a gene. Here the CDR3 DNA reads TGTGCCAGCAGCTTTGACAGGGAAAATGAGCAGTTCTTC. Translated, it gives CASSFDRENEQFF.

This clonotype was counted between two and nine times. The rearrangement uses TRBV6-5 and TRBJ2-5, with 9 bases that match TRBD1. The germline V gene has CDR1 MNHEY and CDR2 SVGAGI. This CDR3 contains 16 residues. V gave up 2 bases and J gave up 1 base; unmatched junction bases: 5. This CDR3 is CASSYGTGSGQETQYF. CDR3 bases: TGTGCCAGCAGTTACGGGACAGGGAGTGGCCAAGAGACCCAGTACTTC.

This chain connects TRBV5-4 to TRBJ1-1; a possible D gene is TRBD1 (6 bases). The CDR3 covers 14 residues. Trimming took off 0 bases at V and 5 bases at J, with 11 bases between the two ends. Germline V gene data show CDR1 as SGHNT and CDR2 as YYREEE (reference sequence). The CDR3 DNA follows: TGTGCCAGCAGCTTGGATGGGACACAAACTGAAGCTTTCTTT. Translation gives CASSLDGTQTEAFF.

This clonotype showed up just a few times. The chain has TRBV6-5 and TRBJ2-7, with a weak D call TRBD1 (6 bases). Trimming pared 10 bases from V and 7 bases from J, leaving 20 bases between. Germline V gene lookup returns CDR1 MNHEY and CDR2 SVGAGI. The CDR3 sequence is 13 residues long. CDR3 region: CATQGTGLGEQYF. In DNA, the CDR3 is TGTGCCACCCAGGGGACGGGCCTAGGGGAGCAGTACTTC.

This clonotype was seen at least ten times. The V call is TRBV12-3 or TRBV12-4, the J call TRBJ1-5; 8 nucleotides agree with TRBD1. Trimming removed 5 bases from V and 8 bases from J; junction bases left unmatched: 5. The CDR3 loop spans 13 amino acids. CDR3 coding DNA: TGTGCCAGCAGTCCAGGGGGCGCAAAGCCCCAGCATTTT. Amino acid sequence: CASSPGGAKPQHF.

The chain links TRBV12-3 or TRBV12-4 to TRBJ2-1, with 8 bases aligning to TRBD1. The V gene end was trimmed by 2 bases and the J gene end by 6 bases; junction bases not matched to a gene: 9. This CDR3 region has 16 residues. The CDR3 here is CASSLLLDRDRNEQFF. The CDR3 nucleotides are TGTGCCAGCAGTTTACTGTTGGACAGGGACCGCAATGAGCAGTTCTTC.

The chain employs TRBV20-1 and TRBJ1-3, with D perhaps TRBD1 (6 bases). This CDR3 has 16 residues. V dropped 1 base and J dropped 0 bases, with 13 bases sitting between them. The germline CDR1 and CDR2 sequences are DFQATT and SNEGSKA (reference sequence). CDR3 bases: TGCAGTGCTAGAGTGGGACATCCGAGCTCTGGAAACACCATATATTTT. This sequence encodes CSARVGHPSSGNTIYF.

There are a few counts of this clonotype. The rearrangement uses TRBV15 and TRBJ1-5, with no clear D. Looked up from germline, CDR1 is LNHNV and CDR2 is YYDKDF (reference sequence). The CDR3 runs to 14 residues. The V and J ends lost 1 base and 3 bases respectively, with 7 bases between them. The CDR3 DNA reads TGTGCCACCAGCAGAGTAGGGCCCAATCAGCCCCAGCATTTT. Translation: CATSRVGPNQPQHF. Full variable domain (missing parts from reference TRBV15 and TRBJ1-5): DAMVIQNPRYQVTQFGKPVTLSCSQTLNHNVMYWYQQKSSQAPKLLFHYYDKDFNNEADTPDNFQSRRPNTSFCFLDIRSPGLGDTAMYLCATSRVGPNQPQHFGDGTRLSIL.

This clonotype has at least ten counts. The chain carries TRBV7-2 and TRBJ2-5, with a weak D call TRBD1 (6 bases). V was pared by 4 bases and J by 6 bases, with 12 bases between. Germline CDR1 is SGHTA and CDR2 is FQGNSA. CDR3 size: 13 residues. CDR3 amino acids: CASSSSQGQTQYF. CDR3 nucleotide sequence: TGTGCCAGCAGCTCTTCACAGGGTCAGACCCAGTACTTC. Full variable domain (rest looked up from reference TRBV7-2 and TRBJ2-5): GAGVSQSPSNKVTEKGKDVELRCDPISGHTALYWYRQSLGQGLEFLIYFQGNSAPDKSGLPSDRFSAERTGGSVSTLTIQRTQQEDSAVYLCASSSSQGQTQYFGPGTRLLVL.

This clonotype has a handful of counts. V and J are TRBV25-1 and TRBJ1-4; weak D call: TRBD1 (5 bases). The CDR3 consists of 14 residues. Germline values: CDR1 MGHDK, CDR2 SYGVNS. The germline V and J ends were trimmed by 4 bases and 6 bases, with 12 bases remaining between them. Here the CDR3 reads CASSARGFDEKLFF. As DNA, the CDR3 is TGTGCCAGCAGTGCAAGGGGTTTTGATGAAAAACTGTTTTTT.

This clonotype was seen only a few times. This sequence joins TRBV25-1 and TRBJ2-1, with D possibly being TRBD2 (5 bases). The CDR3 loop spans 12 amino acids. V lost 3 bases and J 9 bases, leaving 9 bases between the germline ends. Germline V CDR1 and CDR2: MGHDK, SYGVNS. The CDR3 sequence: CASSDRAGEQFF. CDR3 DNA sequence: TGTGCCAGCAGTGACCGGGCGGGTGAGCAGTTCTTC.

The J gene is TRBJ1-3, the V gene TRBV2; D remains unclear. The CDR3 covers 10 residues. Germline-derived CDR1 and CDR2 are SNHLY and FYNNEI. The V end lost 7 bases, the J end lost 8 bases, and 6 bases lay between the germline ends. The CDR3 DNA reads as TGTGCCAGCAAGGACGACACCATATATTTT. Its protein product is CASKDDTIYF.

This clonotype was counted ten times or more. The rearrangement joins TRBV12-3 or TRBV12-4 to TRBJ2-3; D is uncertain. V was clipped by 4 bases and J by 4 bases, with 6 bases between them. The CDR3 has 12 amino acids. The CDR3 bases are TGTGCCAGCAGTTGGTTGTCAGATACGCAGTATTTT. Translation gives CASSWLSDTQYF.

This clonotype showed up many times. This chain connects TRBV7-9 to TRBJ2-1; a weak D match, TRBD2 (6 bases). With 5 bases removed from V and 0 bases from J, the gap between germline ends came to 14 bases. Germline loops: CDR1 SEHNR, CDR2 FQNEAQ (reference sequence). This CDR3 is 16 amino acids long. The CDR3 loop is CASSVHSGVSYNEQFF. CDR3 DNA sequence: TGTGCCAGCAGCGTTCACTCGGGGGTCTCCTACAATGAGCAGTTCTTC.

This clonotype showed up many times. This CDR3 is CASSMGLAARTQYF. The CDR3 bases are TGTGCCAGCAGCATGGGACTAGCTGCCAGGACCCAGTACTTC. This chain joins TRBV7-9 and TRBJ2-5; 9 bases match TRBD2. The germline gives CDR1 SEHNR, CDR2 FQNEAQ (reference sequence). Trimming removed 5 bases from V and 7 bases from J; junction bases left unmatched: 8. The CDR3 spans 14 residues.

The V call is TRBV12-3 or TRBV12-4, the J call TRBJ2-1, with a possible D match to TRBD2 (5 bases). With 6 bases removed from V and 7 bases from J, the gap between germline ends came to 22 bases. This CDR3 has 16 amino acids. CDR3 bases: TGTGCCAGCAGACTGCTCGAGGGCCCCCGAGGAAATGAGCAGTTCTTC. Protein: CASRLLEGPRGNEQFF.

The chain employs TRBV7-1 and TRBJ1-2; 8 bases align to TRBD1. TRBV7-1 carries the ORF label, with uncertain function. V lost 5 bases, J lost 4 bases, and 9 bases stayed unmatched. This CDR3 spans 15 amino acids. The CDR3 sequence is CASSRSTGVSYGYTF. CDR3 sequence (DNA): TGTGCCAGCAGCCGCTCGACAGGGGTCAGCTATGGCTACACCTTC.